One T cell receptor beta chain is described in this entry. Germline V gives CDR1 SGHAT, CDR2 FQNNGV. The V end was cut by 4 bases, the J end by 7 bases, with 17 bases between. This CDR3 is 15 amino acids long. The sample belongs to a study of radiotherapy plus CTLA-4 blockade in lung cancer. About the research overall: Approximately 18% of patients responded objectively, and approximately 31% achieved disease control.

The repertoire was sequenced with immunoSEQ multiplex PCR; TCRdb's copy has only in-frame clones and lacks some. The sample has approximately 97,000 clones, about 80% seen once. The sequence was collected from a human donor with non-small cell lung cancer who had stable disease on radiotherapy plus ipilimumab. The genes are TRBV11-2 and TRBJ2-1, with D possibly TRBD2 on 6 matching bases. The source was peripheral blood, collected from a patient treated with radiotherapy plus ipilimumab. This CDR3 is CASSWRAPLGNEQFF. In nucleotides, the CDR3 is TGTGCCAGCAGCTGGAGGGCTCCTTTAGGGAATGAGCAGTTCTTC.